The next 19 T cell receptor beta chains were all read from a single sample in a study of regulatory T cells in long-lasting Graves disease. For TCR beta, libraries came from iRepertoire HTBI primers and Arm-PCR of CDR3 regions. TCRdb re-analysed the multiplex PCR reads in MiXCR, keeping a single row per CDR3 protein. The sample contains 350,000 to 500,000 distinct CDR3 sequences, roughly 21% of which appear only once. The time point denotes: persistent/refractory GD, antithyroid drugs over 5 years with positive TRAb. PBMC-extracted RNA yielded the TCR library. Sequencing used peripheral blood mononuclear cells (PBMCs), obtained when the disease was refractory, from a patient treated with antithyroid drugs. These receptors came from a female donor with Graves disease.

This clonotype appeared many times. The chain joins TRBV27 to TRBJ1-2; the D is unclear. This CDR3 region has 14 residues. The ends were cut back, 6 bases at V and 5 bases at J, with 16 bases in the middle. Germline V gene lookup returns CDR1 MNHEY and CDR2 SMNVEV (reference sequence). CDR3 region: CASRSPGLGYGYTF. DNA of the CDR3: TGTGCCAGCAGATCTCCGGGTTTAGGGTATGGCTACACCTTC.

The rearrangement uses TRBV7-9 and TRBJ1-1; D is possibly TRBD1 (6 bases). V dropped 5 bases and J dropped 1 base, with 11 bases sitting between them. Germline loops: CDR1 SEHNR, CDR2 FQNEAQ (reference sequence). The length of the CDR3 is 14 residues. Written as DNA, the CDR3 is TGTGCCAGCAGCCGCCAGGACAGGAACACTGAAGCTTTCTTT. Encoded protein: CASSRQDRNTEAFF.

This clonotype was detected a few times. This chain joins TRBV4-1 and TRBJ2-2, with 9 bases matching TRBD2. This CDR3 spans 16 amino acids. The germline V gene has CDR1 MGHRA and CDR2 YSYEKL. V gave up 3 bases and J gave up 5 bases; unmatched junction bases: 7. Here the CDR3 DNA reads TGCGCCAGCAGCCAGTCGGGCCTAGCGGGGACCGGGGAGCTGTTTTTT. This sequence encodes CASSQSGLAGTGELFF.

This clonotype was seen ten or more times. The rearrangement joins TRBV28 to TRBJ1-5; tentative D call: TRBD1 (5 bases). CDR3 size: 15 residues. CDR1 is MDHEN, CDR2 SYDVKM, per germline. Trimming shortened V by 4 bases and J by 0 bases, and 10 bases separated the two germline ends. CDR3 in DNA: TGTGCCAGCAGTTCCCTGACAGTTAGCAATCAGCCCCAGCATTTT. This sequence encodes CASSSLTVSNQPQHF.

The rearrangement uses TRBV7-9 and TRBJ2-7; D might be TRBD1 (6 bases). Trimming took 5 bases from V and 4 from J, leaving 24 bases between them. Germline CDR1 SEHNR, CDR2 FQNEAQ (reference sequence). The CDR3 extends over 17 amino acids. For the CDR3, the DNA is TGTGCCAGCAGCCACACCATGACTTTGGGGCAGGGGTACGAGCAGTACTTC. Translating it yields CASSHTMTLGQGYEQYF.

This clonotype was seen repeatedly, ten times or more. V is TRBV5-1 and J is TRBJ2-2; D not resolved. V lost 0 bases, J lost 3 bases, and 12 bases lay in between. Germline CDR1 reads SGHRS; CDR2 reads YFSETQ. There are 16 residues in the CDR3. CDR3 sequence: CASSLGSGRYTGELFF. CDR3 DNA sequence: TGCGCCAGCAGCTTGGGCTCGGGCCGTTACACCGGGGAGCTGTTTTTT.

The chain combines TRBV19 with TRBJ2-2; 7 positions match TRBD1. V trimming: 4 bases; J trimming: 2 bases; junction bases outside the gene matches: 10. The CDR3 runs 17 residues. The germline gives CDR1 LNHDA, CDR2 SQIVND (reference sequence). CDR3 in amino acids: CASSRGSGQTNTGELFF. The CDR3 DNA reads TGTGCCAGTAGTAGAGGATCGGGACAGACAAACACCGGGGAGCTGTTTTTT.

CDR3 sequence (DNA): TGTGCCACCAGTAGGACAGGGCGCACAGATACGCAGTATTTT. This gives the protein CATSRTGRTDTQYF. The V and J genes are TRBV24-1 and TRBJ2-3; 8 bases match TRBD1. From germline, CDR1 is KGHDR and CDR2 SFDVKD. The CDR3 has 14 residues. Trimming cost V 6 bases and J 1 base; bases outside gene matches: 2.

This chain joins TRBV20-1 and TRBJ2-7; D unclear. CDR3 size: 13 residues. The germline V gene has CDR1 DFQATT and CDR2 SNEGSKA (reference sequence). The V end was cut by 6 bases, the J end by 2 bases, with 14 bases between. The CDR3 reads CSARRTETYEQYF. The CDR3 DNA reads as TGCAGTGCACGCCGGACGGAAACCTACGAGCAGTACTTC.

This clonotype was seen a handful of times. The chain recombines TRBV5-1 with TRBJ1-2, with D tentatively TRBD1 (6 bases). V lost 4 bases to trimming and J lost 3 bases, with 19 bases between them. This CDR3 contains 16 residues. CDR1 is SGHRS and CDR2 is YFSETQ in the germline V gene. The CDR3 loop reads CASSAEPSGVDYGYTF. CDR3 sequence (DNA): TGCGCCAGCAGCGCCGAGCCCTCAGGGGTTGACTATGGCTACACCTTC.

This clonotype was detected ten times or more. The CDR3 sequence is CSATMAGRFYNEQFF. The CDR3 DNA reads as TGCAGTGCTACGATGGCGGGTAGATTCTACAATGAGCAGTTCTTC. The J gene is TRBJ2-1, the V gene TRBV20-1; TRBD2 might be the D (5 bases). Trimming pared 4 bases from V and 3 bases from J, leaving 16 bases between. The CDR3 covers 15 residues. From germline, CDR1 is DFQATT and CDR2 SNEGSKA (reference sequence).

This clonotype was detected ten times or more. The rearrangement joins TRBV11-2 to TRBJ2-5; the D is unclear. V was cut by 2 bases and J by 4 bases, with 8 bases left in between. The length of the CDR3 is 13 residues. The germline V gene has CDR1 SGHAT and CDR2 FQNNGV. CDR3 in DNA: TGTGCCAGCAGCTTATCCACCGGAGAGACCCAGTACTTC. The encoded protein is CASSLSTGETQYF.

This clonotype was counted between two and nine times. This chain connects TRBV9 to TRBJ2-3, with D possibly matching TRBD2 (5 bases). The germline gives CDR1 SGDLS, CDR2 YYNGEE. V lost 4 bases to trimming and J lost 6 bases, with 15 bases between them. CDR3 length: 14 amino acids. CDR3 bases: TGTGCCAGCAGCCCCCGGCGGAGGTGGGATACGCAGTATTTT. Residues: CASSPRRRWDTQYF.

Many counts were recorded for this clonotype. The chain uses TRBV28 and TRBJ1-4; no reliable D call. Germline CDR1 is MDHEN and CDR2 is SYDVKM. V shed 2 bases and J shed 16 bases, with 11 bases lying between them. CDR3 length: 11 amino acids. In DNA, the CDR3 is TGTGCCAGCAGTTTAGGAGGTATTAGGTTTTTT. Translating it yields CASSLGGIRFF.

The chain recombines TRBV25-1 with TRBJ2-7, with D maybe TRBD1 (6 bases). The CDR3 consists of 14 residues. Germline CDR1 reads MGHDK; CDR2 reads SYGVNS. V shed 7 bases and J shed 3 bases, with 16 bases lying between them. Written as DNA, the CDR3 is TGTGCCAGCACCGAGACGGGACACTTCTACGAGCAGTACTTC. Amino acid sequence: CASTETGHFYEQYF.

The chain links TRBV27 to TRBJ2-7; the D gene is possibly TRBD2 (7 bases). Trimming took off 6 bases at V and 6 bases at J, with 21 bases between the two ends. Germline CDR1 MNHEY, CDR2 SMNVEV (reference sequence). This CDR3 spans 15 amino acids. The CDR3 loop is CASSLTRTGRGEQYF. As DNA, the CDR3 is TGTGCCAGCAGCTTGACGCGTACAGGGAGGGGCGAGCAGTACTTC.

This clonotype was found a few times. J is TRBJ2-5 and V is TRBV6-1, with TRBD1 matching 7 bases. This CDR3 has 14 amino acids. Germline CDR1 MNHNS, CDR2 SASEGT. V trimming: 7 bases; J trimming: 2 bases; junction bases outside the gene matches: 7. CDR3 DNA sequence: TGTGCCAGCAATCCTCGGACAGGACAAGAGACCCAGTACTTC. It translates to CASNPRTGQETQYF.

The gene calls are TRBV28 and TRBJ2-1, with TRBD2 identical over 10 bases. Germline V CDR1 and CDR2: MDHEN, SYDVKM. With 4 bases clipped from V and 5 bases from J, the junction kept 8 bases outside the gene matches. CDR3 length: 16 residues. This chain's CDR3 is CASSSDTSGKHNEQFF. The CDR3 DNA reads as TGTGCCAGCAGTTCCGATACTAGCGGGAAACACAATGAGCAGTTCTTC.

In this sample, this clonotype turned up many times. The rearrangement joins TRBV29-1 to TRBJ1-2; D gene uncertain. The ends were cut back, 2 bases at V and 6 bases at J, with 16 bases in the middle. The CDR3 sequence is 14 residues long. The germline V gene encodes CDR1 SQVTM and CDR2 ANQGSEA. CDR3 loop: CSVENPSGVDGYTF. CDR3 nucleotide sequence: TGCAGCGTTGAAAACCCTAGTGGGGTGGATGGCTACACCTTC.